These 27 T cell receptor beta chains share one sample of origin, sequenced in a study of shared clonotypes between healthy human individuals. Clones were read by immunoSEQ multiplex PCR, and TCRdb kept only the in-frame ones, dropping some. The sample carries 2 million to 2.5 million clones, 90% to 95% recorded once. Sequencing used naive CD4+ T cells sorted from blood. Subset denoted: CD45RA+ positively selected. The receptors here all came from a man aged 18 to 29 in good health.

The chain is built from TRBV7-9 and TRBJ1-1, with TRBD1 identical over 9 bases. Germline V gene data show CDR1 as SEHNR and CDR2 as FQNEAQ (reference sequence). With 2 bases clipped from V and 8 bases from J, the junction kept 12 bases outside the gene matches. The CDR3 is made up of 16 amino acids. CDR3: CASSLLRDRDRGEAFF. CDR3 DNA: TGTGCCAGCAGCTTACTCCGGGACAGGGATAGGGGGGAAGCTTTCTTT.

The gene calls are TRBV7-9 and TRBJ1-1, with D uncertain. The CDR3 loop spans 12 amino acids. V gave up 5 bases and J gave up 4 bases, with 8 bases separating them. In germline, CDR1 is SEHNR, CDR2 FQNEAQ (reference sequence). DNA of the CDR3: TGTGCCAGCAGCCCAGCAAGCACTGAAGCTTTCTTT. It translates to CASSPASTEAFF.

The V and J genes are TRBV5-6 and TRBJ1-1; a possible D gene is TRBD1 (5 bases). The CDR3 is made up of 16 amino acids. V dropped 1 base and J dropped 5 bases, with 18 bases sitting between them. From germline, CDR1 is SGHDT and CDR2 YYEEEE. CDR3 bases: TGTGCCAGCAGCTTGATAAGGTGGGACGGTGGGACTGAAGCTTTCTTT. This encodes CASSLIRWDGGTEAFF. Looking up the rest from reference TRBV5-6 and TRBJ1-1 gives the full variable domain: DAGVTQSPTHLIKTRGQQVTLRCSPKSGHDTVSWYQQALGQGPQFIFQYYEEEERQRGNFPDRFSGHQFPNYSSELNVNALLLGDSALYLCASSLIRWDGGTEAFFGQGTRLTVV.

This chain uses TRBV11-2 with TRBJ1-2, with D perhaps TRBD1 (6 bases). The CDR3 covers 15 residues. Trimming stripped 0 bases from V and 5 bases from J, with 13 bases between. Per germline, CDR1 SGHAT and CDR2 FQNNGV. Here the CDR3 DNA reads TGTGCCAGCAGCTTAGATATTGGGGGCGGATATGGCTACACCTTC. Translation: CASSLDIGGGYGYTF.

The chain recombines TRBV7-2 with TRBJ2-7; D not certain. The germline CDR1 and CDR2 sequences are SGHTA and FQGNSA. The length of the CDR3 is 12 residues. The ends were cut back, 5 bases at V and 5 bases at J, with 10 bases in the middle. The CDR3 nucleotides are TGTGCCAGCAGCACCTCCAGAAACGAGCAGTACTTC. Translated: CASSTSRNEQYF.

V gene TRBV30 combines with J gene TRBJ1-1; weak D call: TRBD1 (6 bases). This CDR3 is built from 13 residues. Germline V gives CDR1 GTSNPN, CDR2 SVGIG (reference sequence). V was pared by 3 bases and J by 7 bases, with 15 bases between. CDR3 in amino acids: CAWRPGTPYEAFF. The CDR3 DNA reads as TGTGCCTGGAGACCCGGGACACCGTATGAAGCTTTCTTT.

The chain couples TRBV29-1 to TRBJ1-3; 7 bases map to TRBD1. The germline V gene encodes CDR1 SQVTM and CDR2 ANQGSEA. CDR3 length equals 14 residues. The ends lost 6 bases at V and 2 bases at J; junction bases unmatched: 7. Written as DNA, the CDR3 is TGCAGCGTCCGTACAGGGGTGGCTGGAAACACCATATATTTT. Its protein is CSVRTGVAGNTIYF.

The chain recombines TRBV2 with TRBJ2-7, with 9 bases aligning to TRBD1. Germline trimming cut 5 bases from V and 3 bases from J; bases unmatched to any gene: 11. Germline V gene sequence: CDR1 SNHLY, CDR2 FYNNEI. The CDR3 is 16 amino acids. This chain's CDR3 is CASSLPPGQGGYEQYF. For the CDR3, the DNA is TGTGCCAGCAGTTTACCGCCGGGACAGGGAGGCTACGAGCAGTACTTC.

The chain links TRBV10-3 to TRBJ2-5, with 9 bases matching TRBD2. Germline values: CDR1 ENHRY, CDR2 SYGVKD. V lost 9 bases and J lost 4; bases outside the gene matches: 6. The CDR3 has 13 amino acids. The CDR3 reads CAIGAGGPETQYF. CDR3 in DNA: TGTGCCATTGGAGCGGGAGGCCCAGAGACCCAGTACTTC.

This rearrangement joins TRBV5-4 to TRBJ2-3; possibly TRBD2 for D (6 bases). CDR3 length equals 15 residues. Germline loops: CDR1 SGHNT, CDR2 YYREEE (reference sequence). V lost 2 bases and J 6 bases, leaving 16 bases between the germline ends. CDR3 sequence reads: CASSFGGMISDTQYF. CDR3 in DNA: TGTGCCAGCAGCTTCGGGGGTATGATCTCTGATACGCAGTATTTT. The whole variable domain, filled in from reference TRBV5-4 and TRBJ2-3, reads ETGVTQSPTHLIKTRGQQVTLRCSSQSGHNTVSWYQQALGQGPQFIFQYYREEENGRGNFPPRFSGLQFPNYSSELNVNALELDDSALYLCASSFGGMISDTQYFGPGTRLTVL.

This rearrangement joins TRBV10-3 to TRBJ1-1; 8 nucleotides match TRBD1. Germline V gene data show CDR1 as ENHRY and CDR2 as SYGVKD. V dropped 3 bases and J dropped 1; count of bases not matched to a gene: 4. The CDR3 covers 15 residues. The CDR3 DNA follows: TGTGCCATCAGTGATCCGGGACAGGCGAACACTGAAGCTTTCTTT. This translates into CAISDPGQANTEAFF.

Note on this clone: The junction shows a germline mismatch at one end, possibly a read error. The rearrangement links TRBV6-1 to TRBJ2-1; D remains unclear. The length of the CDR3 is 12 residues. Germline values: CDR1 MNHNS, CDR2 SASEGT. In DNA, the CDR3 is TGTGCCAGCAGTGAAGGGCACCCCTCGGCGGTCTTC. Protein: CASSEGHPSAVF.

This clone was detected only a few times. The V gene is TRBV9, the J gene TRBJ1-6; no definite D call. Germline V lookup: CDR1 SGDLS, CDR2 YYNGEE. CDR3 length equals 15 residues. Trimming took off 2 bases at V and 9 bases at J, with 15 bases between the two ends. The CDR3 region has the DNA TGTGCCAGCAGCGTCGACCCCGAGTCGAGTTCACCCCTCCACTTT. It codes for CASSVDPESSSPLHF.

A word on this clone: Within the sample, other DNA sequences also encode this same CDR3. This rearrangement joins TRBV18 to TRBJ2-7, with 7 bases that match TRBD1. This CDR3 is 14 amino acids long. The V gene end was trimmed by 3 bases and the J gene end by 1 base; junction bases not matched to a gene: 3. Germline V gives CDR1 KGHSH, CDR2 LQKENI. CDR3 in amino acids: CASSPTGDSYEQYF. The CDR3 region has the DNA TGTGCCAGCTCACCCACAGGGGATTCCTACGAGCAGTACTTC.

The chain employs TRBV7-9 and TRBJ1-1; the match to TRBD1 covers 9 bases. The length of the CDR3 is 16 residues. Per germline, CDR1 SEHNR and CDR2 FQNEAQ (reference sequence). V lost 0 bases and J lost 1; bases outside the gene matches: 3. The chain's CDR3 is CASSLAPGQGNTEAFF. The CDR3 DNA reads as TGTGCCAGCAGCTTAGCGCCGGGACAGGGGAACACTGAAGCTTTCTTT.

Points on this clone: This sample includes further DNA sequences coding for the same CDR3. The chain couples TRBV11-2 to TRBJ1-5; 7 positions match TRBD1. The CDR3 spans 15 residues. CDR1 and CDR2 (germline): SGHAT, FQNNGV. V trimming: 5 bases; J trimming: 0 bases; junction bases outside the gene matches: 4. The DNA for the CDR3 is TGTGCCAGCAGCCCGGGACAGTATAGCAATCAGCCCCAGCATTTT. Its translation: CASSPGQYSNQPQHF.

The rearrangement uses TRBV5-4 and TRBJ1-1; TRBD1 matches 8 bases. Germline V gene lookup returns CDR1 SGHNT and CDR2 YYREEE (reference sequence). Trimming took 4 bases from V and 4 from J; bases not matched to a gene: 9. This CDR3 is 15 amino acids long. DNA for the CDR3: TGTGCCAGCAGCGCCCGGACAGGGAAACCCACTGAAGCTTTCTTT. This codes for CASSARTGKPTEAFF.

The V gene is TRBV6-1, the J gene TRBJ1-5; D is unresolved. The CDR3 runs to 14 residues. Trimming left V 7 bases short and J 6 bases short, with 16 bases between. Germline-derived CDR1 and CDR2 are MNHNS and SASEGT. CDR3 loop: CASKREGSPQPQHF. CDR3 DNA sequence: TGTGCCAGCAAGAGGGAAGGTAGCCCTCAGCCCCAGCATTTT.

The chain carries TRBV30 and TRBJ1-1, with TRBD1 matching over 7 bases. Germline-derived CDR1 and CDR2 are GTSNPN and SVGIG (reference sequence). The V and J ends lost 5 bases and 11 bases, in that order; junction bases with no gene match: 8. The CDR3 covers 11 residues. CDR3 in amino acids: CAWVDRDRAFF. The DNA for the CDR3 is TGTGCCTGGGTAGACAGGGATCGCGCTTTCTTT.

The V and J genes are TRBV28 and TRBJ1-2; no reliable D call. V was cut by 5 bases and J by 1 base, with 14 bases left in between. The CDR3 covers 15 residues. The germline V gene encodes CDR1 MDHEN and CDR2 SYDVKM. DNA of the CDR3: TGTGCCAGCAGTCAAACCGACACACTTAACTATGGCTACACCTTC. The encoded protein is CASSQTDTLNYGYTF.

The chain combines TRBV4-1 with TRBJ1-5, with 9 bases fitting TRBD1. Germline CDR1 is MGHRA and CDR2 is YSYEKL. J lost 4 bases, V lost 0 bases, and 4 bases had no gene match. The CDR3 loop spans 16 amino acids. CDR3 in DNA: TGCGCCAGCAGCCAAGAGGGACAGGGTAGGAATCAGCCCCAGCATTTT. Its translation is CASSQEGQGRNQPQHF.

J is TRBJ1-2 and V is TRBV15; 8 nucleotides align to TRBD1. The CDR3 consists of 15 residues. The germline gives CDR1 LNHNV, CDR2 YYDKDF (reference sequence). Trimming took 0 bases from V and 7 from J; bases not matched to a gene: 7. CDR3 in amino acids: CATSRETGVVTGYTF. Here the CDR3 DNA reads TGTGCCACCAGCAGAGAGACAGGGGTGGTCACTGGCTACACCTTC.

V and J are TRBV19 and TRBJ1-4; maybe TRBD1 (6 bases). The CDR3 sequence is 16 residues long. The V gene's germline CDR1 is LNHDA and CDR2 SQIVND (reference sequence). Trimming shortened V by 3 bases and J by 6 bases, and 17 bases separated the two germline ends. The CDR3 DNA reads TGTGCCAGTAGTATGGGGGACACCACAGAGCATGAAAAACTGTTTTTT. Its protein is CASSMGDTTEHEKLFF.

The chain carries TRBV11-2 and TRBJ2-3; TRBD2 might be the D (5 bases). The CDR3 is 15 amino acids. Trimming took 2 bases from V and 10 from J, leaving 19 bases between them. Germline values: CDR1 SGHAT, CDR2 FQNNGV. CDR3 DNA sequence: TGTGCCAGCAGCTTAATAAATAGCGCCGACGCATCGCAGTATTTT. This sequence encodes CASSLINSADASQYF.

The rearrangement uses TRBV6-5 and TRBJ2-7; D is unresolved. CDR1 MNHEY and CDR2 SVGAGI come from the germline V gene. V lost 6 bases and J lost 3, with 15 bases in between. This CDR3 has 14 amino acids. The CDR3 nucleotides read TGTGCCAGCAGGTCCCGGTCCAGCAACTACGAGCAGTACTTC. It translates to CASRSRSSNYEQYF.

The rearrangement uses TRBV30 and TRBJ1-1, with D hard to call. The CDR3 loop spans 13 amino acids. The V end was cut by 0 bases, the J end by 5 bases, with 10 bases between. Per the germline V gene, CDR1 is GTSNPN and CDR2 is SVGIG (reference sequence). The CDR3 coding sequence is TGTGCCTGGAGTGTACTTTGGCGTACTGAAGCTTTCTTT. Protein sequence: CAWSVLWRTEAFF. The whole variable domain, filled in from reference TRBV30 and TRBJ1-1, reads SQTIHQWPATLVQPVGSPLSLECTVEGTSNPNLYWYRQAAGRGLQLLFYSVGIGQISSEVPQNLSASRPQDRQFILSSKKLLLSDSGFYLCAWSVLWRTEAFFGQGTRLTVV.

This clone was observed once. The chain is built from TRBV5-4 and TRBJ1-6; D unresolved. CDR1 and CDR2 from the germline V gene are SGHNT and YYREEE (reference sequence). The CDR3 spans 15 residues. Trimming shortened V by 2 bases and J by 9 bases, and 15 bases separated the two germline ends. The DNA of the CDR3 is TGTGCCAGCAGCTTAGGTGGGCAGAAAGGTTCACCCCTCCACTTT. It is translated as CASSLGGQKGSPLHF. The full variable domain, in which reference TRBV5-4 and TRBJ1-6 provide the parts outside the CDR3, is ETGVTQSPTHLIKTRGQQVTLRCSSQSGHNTVSWYQQALGQGPQFIFQYYREEENGRGNFPPRFSGLQFPNYSSELNVNALELDDSALYLCASSLGGQKGSPLHFGNGTRLTVT.